The 32 T cell receptor beta chains listed next were all sequenced from one sample in a study of Ad26.COV2.S vaccination and SARS-CoV-2 variants. As for treatment: around 19 received Ad26.COV2.S at low or high dose, single or two shots; roughly 5 received placebo; per-sample allocation not given. Collection of samples fell on day 63 after the first vaccine or placebo injection. Generated by immunoSEQ multiplex PCR, the TCRdb table keeps only in-frame clones and is missing some. This sample has a few hundred thousand clones, with around 87% found just once. The sequenced sample was peripheral blood, obtained in a trial of Ad26.COV2.S vaccine versus placebo. The receptors come from a person aged 18 to 59 who received the Ad26.COV2.S COVID-19 vaccine or a placebo.

There are a few counts of this clone. This chain connects TRBV27 to TRBJ1-6; D not resolved. The CDR3 contains 13 residues. V was pared by 5 bases and J by 4 bases, with 6 bases between. CDR1 and CDR2 (germline): MNHEY, SMNVEV (reference sequence). CDR3 in amino acids: CASSLGYNSPLHF. As DNA, the CDR3 is TGTGCCAGCAGTCTGGGGTATAATTCACCCCTCCACTTT.

The chain uses TRBV12-3 or TRBV12-4 and TRBJ2-5; D uncertain. V was clipped by 5 bases and J by 4 bases, with 11 bases between them. The CDR3 has 13 residues. CDR3 DNA: TGTGCCAGCAGTCCAACATGGGGAGAGACCCAGTACTTC. Amino acids: CASSPTWGETQYF.

This clone was recorded once. CDR3 DNA sequence: TGTGCCAGCAGCTTAGTGAGTGGGGGGGCAGGAGGTACGCAGTATTTT. It codes for CASSLVSGGAGGTQYF. The chain links TRBV7-2 to TRBJ2-3, with TRBD2 as a possible D gene (7 bases). Per the germline V gene, CDR1 is SGHTA and CDR2 is FQGNSA. The CDR3 runs to 16 residues. Between the trimmed V and J ends, which lost 1 base and 8 bases, there was a span of 19 bases.

V gene TRBV7-2 combines with J gene TRBJ2-3; 12 nucleotides agree with TRBD2. V shed 3 bases and J 3 bases; nucleotides not matched to a gene: 7. The CDR3 spans 17 residues. The germline V gene encodes CDR1 SGHTA and CDR2 FQGNSA. CDR3 nucleotides: TGTGCCAGCAGCTTTTCCGTGGGGACTAGCGGGACAGATACGCAGTATTTT. Translation: CASSFSVGTSGTDTQYF.

V and J are TRBV7-2 and TRBJ1-3; no definite D call. Germline V CDR1 and CDR2: SGHTA, FQGNSA. The CDR3 loop spans 15 amino acids. Deletions cut 5 bases from V and 0 bases from J, with 11 bases between. The CDR3 region is CASSLTPSSGNTIYF. DNA of the CDR3: TGTGCCAGCAGCCTGACACCGAGCTCTGGAAACACCATATATTTT.

This clone appeared a single time. The chain combines TRBV3-1 (or the pseudogene TRBV3-2) with TRBJ2-1; the match to TRBD2 covers 10 bases. Per germline, CDR1 LGHDT and CDR2 YNNKEL (reference sequence). V dropped 5 bases and J dropped 2; count of bases not matched to a gene: 3. The CDR3 consists of 15 residues. The CDR3 DNA is TGTGCCAGCAGCACTCTAGCGGGAGCCTACAATGAGCAGTTCTTC. Translation gives CASSTLAGAYNEQFF.

There are a few counts of this clone. This chain connects TRBV2 to TRBJ1-1, with no clear D. The CDR3 sequence is 12 residues long. The ends were cut back, 2 bases at V and 0 bases at J, with 1 base in the middle. Germline-derived CDR1 and CDR2 are SNHLY and FYNNEI. Here the CDR3 reads CASSELNTEAFF. In DNA, the CDR3 is TGTGCCAGCAGTGAATTGAACACTGAAGCTTTCTTT.

The V gene is TRBV7-9, the J gene TRBJ1-2, with D possibly being TRBD1 (6 bases). CDR3 size: 14 residues. V was pared by 5 bases and J by 6 bases, with 16 bases between. Per germline, CDR1 SEHNR and CDR2 FQNEAQ (reference sequence). As DNA, the CDR3 is TGTGCCAGCAGCGCCAGGGGCGGAGAGAATGGCTACACCTTC. Its translation is CASSARGGENGYTF.

The J gene is TRBJ1-1, the V gene TRBV28, with TRBD1 as a possible D gene (5 bases). Trimming pared 2 bases from V and 10 bases from J, leaving 11 bases between. CDR1 MDHEN and CDR2 SYDVKM come from the germline V gene. The length of the CDR3 is 12 residues. The CDR3 is CASSLQGGGAFF. The DNA of the CDR3 is TGTGCCAGCAGTTTACAGGGCGGGGGAGCTTTCTTT. Variable domain in full (rest from reference TRBV28 and TRBJ1-1): DVKVTQSSRYLVKRTGEKVFLECVQDMDHENMFWYRQDPGLGLRLIYFSYDVKMKEKGDIPEGYSVSREKKERFSLILESASTNQTSMYLCASSLQGGGAFFGQGTRLTVV.

CDR3 loop: CAWSKGGSSGNTIYF. DNA of the CDR3: TGTGCCTGGAGTAAGGGGGGCAGCTCTGGAAACACCATATATTTT. The chain employs TRBV30 and TRBJ1-3, with TRBD1 as a possible D gene (6 bases). V lost 2 bases, J lost 0 bases, and 11 bases lay in between. The CDR3 extends over 15 amino acids. Germline V gene lookup returns CDR1 GTSNPN and CDR2 SVGIG (reference sequence).

This sequence joins TRBV5-1 and TRBJ2-1; D perhaps matches TRBD1 (6 bases). The germline gives CDR1 SGHRS, CDR2 YFSETQ. This CDR3 spans 16 amino acids. Trimming stripped 4 bases from V and 8 bases from J, with 22 bases between. The CDR3 reads CASSPPSMWGHDEQFF. In DNA form, the CDR3 reads TGCGCCAGCAGCCCCCCCTCAATGTGGGGGCACGATGAGCAGTTCTTC.

A remark on this clone: Other DNA sequences from this sample encode an identical CDR3 as well. The genes are TRBV18 and TRBJ1-1; TRBD1 matches 7 bases. The CDR3 totals 13 residues. V lost 5 bases, J lost 1 base, and 1 base stayed unmatched. From germline, CDR1 is KGHSH and CDR2 LQKENI. The CDR3 nucleotides read TGTGCCAGCTCAACAGGGGAGAACACTGAAGCTTTCTTT. Its protein is CASSTGENTEAFF. Complete variable domain (other parts from reference TRBV18 and TRBJ1-1): NAGVMQNPRHLVRRRGQEARLRCSPMKGHSHVYWYRQLPEEGLKFMVYLQKENIIDESGMPKERFSAEFPKEGPSILRIQQVVRGDSAAYFCASSTGENTEAFFGQGTRLTVV.

The V and J genes are TRBV29-1 and TRBJ1-2; no reliable D call. The CDR3 has 11 amino acids. CDR1 is SQVTM and CDR2 is ANQGSEA in the germline V gene. V lost 6 bases and J lost 8, with 13 bases in between. The CDR3 loop is CSVEQQAGYTF. DNA for the CDR3: TGCAGCGTCGAGCAGCAGGCAGGCTACACCTTC.

The J gene is TRBJ1-1, the V gene TRBV5-4; TRBD1 aligns across 11 bases. The V gene end was trimmed by 4 bases and the J gene end by 8 bases; junction bases not matched to a gene: 13. CDR1 is SGHNT and CDR2 is YYREEE in the germline V gene (reference sequence). The CDR3 runs to 16 residues. The CDR3 reads CASSEPGTGGKKEAFF. In DNA, the CDR3 is TGTGCCAGCAGCGAGCCCGGGACAGGGGGGAAAAAAGAAGCTTTCTTT.

The chain is built from TRBV30 and TRBJ1-2; tentative D call: TRBD1 (6 bases). The CDR3 runs 15 residues. Trimming pared 3 bases from V and 2 bases from J, leaving 16 bases between. Germline values: CDR1 GTSNPN, CDR2 SVGIG (reference sequence). The CDR3 loop is CAWRKYGGRNYGYTF. DNA for the CDR3: TGTGCCTGGAGAAAATATGGGGGCCGAAACTATGGCTACACCTTC.

The V call is TRBV18, the J call TRBJ1-1; D is ambiguous. V was clipped by 4 bases and J by 2 bases, with 14 bases between them. Per germline, CDR1 KGHSH and CDR2 LQKENI. The CDR3 consists of 15 residues. This CDR3 is CASSQNGPVNTEAFF. In DNA, the CDR3 is TGTGCCAGCTCACAAAACGGACCGGTAAACACTGAAGCTTTCTTT. Looking up the rest from reference TRBV18 and TRBJ1-1 gives the full variable domain: NAGVMQNPRHLVRRRGQEARLRCSPMKGHSHVYWYRQLPEEGLKFMVYLQKENIIDESGMPKERFSAEFPKEGPSILRIQQVVRGDSAAYFCASSQNGPVNTEAFFGQGTRLTVV.

V gene TRBV30 combines with J gene TRBJ1-4, with TRBD1 matching 7 bases. The V segment lost 0 bases and the J segment 4 bases; nucleotides outside the gene matches: 5. The V gene's germline CDR1 is GTSNPN and CDR2 SVGIG (reference sequence). The CDR3 is 15 amino acids. CDR3 nucleotides: TGTGCCTGGAGTGTGAAGGGGGCGGGTAATGAAAAACTGTTTTTT. Its protein product is CAWSVKGAGNEKLFF.

The rearrangement joins TRBV7-2 to TRBJ2-3; no reliable D call. V lost 1 base and J 2 bases, leaving 13 bases between the germline ends. Germline lookup yields CDR1 SGHTA and CDR2 FQGNSA. This CDR3 has 16 amino acids. The CDR3 region has the DNA TGTGCCAGCAGCTTAGACCCGGGTCATAACACAGATACGCAGTATTTT. Translating gives CASSLDPGHNTDTQYF.

The DNA of the CDR3 is TGTGCCAGCAGTTCCCCCGGTAGTTCTCACACTGAAGCTTTCTTT. Protein: CASSSPGSSHTEAFF. The genes are TRBV28 and TRBJ1-1; D is undetermined. Per germline, CDR1 MDHEN and CDR2 SYDVKM. The CDR3 has 15 amino acids. V was trimmed by 4 bases and J by 3 bases, leaving 15 bases between them.

The J gene is TRBJ2-7, the V gene TRBV6-5, with TRBD1 identical over 11 bases. Losses at the gene ends were 6 bases for V and 2 bases for J; bases not matched to a gene: 3. Germline loops: CDR1 MNHEY, CDR2 SVGAGI. The CDR3 sequence is 14 residues long. The CDR3: CASRMGQGAYEQYF. DNA for the CDR3: TGTGCCAGCAGGATGGGACAGGGGGCCTACGAGCAGTACTTC.

The chain recombines TRBV10-3 with TRBJ1-3; D is unclear. This CDR3 spans 17 amino acids. Trimming took 0 bases from V and 0 from J, leaving 12 bases between them. Germline CDR1 reads ENHRY; CDR2 reads SYGVKD. CDR3 nucleotides: TGTGCCATCAGTGAGTCGGGTGAGGGAGGCTCTGGAAACACCATATATTTT. It translates to CAISESGEGGSGNTIYF.

The chain carries TRBV7-2 and TRBJ1-6; D might be TRBD1 (5 bases). The CDR3 runs 14 residues. In germline, CDR1 is SGHTA, CDR2 FQGNSA. Trimming shortened V by 5 bases and J by 3 bases, and 8 bases separated the two germline ends. CDR3 DNA: TGTGCCAGCAGCCCTCAGGGCTATAATTCACCCCTCCACTTT. This gives the protein CASSPQGYNSPLHF. Supplemented by reference TRBV7-2 and TRBJ1-6, the full variable domain reads GAGVSQSPSNKVTEKGKDVELRCDPISGHTALYWYRQSLGQGLEFLIYFQGNSAPDKSGLPSDRFSAERTGGSVSTLTIQRTQQEDSAVYLCASSPQGYNSPLHFGNGTRLTVT.

The chain joins TRBV19 to TRBJ1-3, with 7 bases matching TRBD1. This CDR3 region has 17 residues. Germline loops: CDR1 LNHDA, CDR2 SQIVND (reference sequence). The V and J ends lost 10 bases and 0 bases, in that order; junction bases with no gene match: 15. In DNA form, the CDR3 reads TGTGCCACCCAGCATCTGGGACAGCCAAACTCTGGAAACACCATATATTTT. Translated: CATQHLGQPNSGNTIYF. Combining the CDR3 with reference TRBV19 and TRBJ1-3 gives the whole variable domain DGGITQSPKYLFRKEGQNVTLSCEQNLNHDAMYWYRQDPGQGLRLIYYSQIVNDFQKGDIAEGYSVSREKKESFPLTVTSAQKNPTAFYLCATQHLGQPNSGNTIYFGEGSWLTVV.

This sequence joins TRBV4-1 and TRBJ1-2; D is unclear. Trimming cost V 0 bases and J 5 bases, with 13 bases left between them. This CDR3 spans 15 amino acids. CDR1 is MGHRA and CDR2 is YSYEKL in the germline V gene. CDR3 in DNA: TGCGCCAGCAGCCAAGATTCCAGACAATATTATGGCTACACCTTC. Protein sequence: CASSQDSRQYYGYTF.

The J gene is TRBJ2-7, the V gene TRBV5-1, with a weak D call TRBD2 (6 bases). The CDR3 spans 12 residues. V was shortened by 2 bases and J by 6 bases, with 9 bases between the two germline ends. In germline, CDR1 is SGHRS, CDR2 YFSETQ. CDR3 amino acids: CASSFDGGEQYF. The CDR3, as DNA: TGCGCCAGCAGCTTCGACGGGGGCGAGCAGTACTTC.

The V and J genes are TRBV18 and TRBJ2-7; no clear D gene. Germline assignment: CDR1 KGHSH and CDR2 LQKENI. The CDR3 extends over 17 amino acids. V gave up 0 bases and J gave up 0 bases, with 15 bases separating them. The CDR3 region has the DNA TGTGCCAGCTCACCACCCGGGTTGGGTCCCCGCTCCTACGAGCAGTACTTC. It yields the protein CASSPPGLGPRSYEQYF. The variable domain in full, with the rest retrieved from reference TRBV18 and TRBJ2-7, is NAGVMQNPRHLVRRRGQEARLRCSPMKGHSHVYWYRQLPEEGLKFMVYLQKENIIDESGMPKERFSAEFPKEGPSILRIQQVVRGDSAAYFCASSPPGLGPRSYEQYFGPGTRLTVT.

J is TRBJ2-3 and V is TRBV27; D is possibly TRBD2 (6 bases). Trimming cost V 3 bases and J 0 bases, with 10 bases left between them. Germline V gene lookup returns CDR1 MNHEY and CDR2 SMNVEV (reference sequence). The CDR3 spans 15 residues. CDR3 protein: CASSFWGDSTDTQYF. The CDR3 bases are TGTGCCAGCAGTTTTTGGGGGGATAGCACAGATACGCAGTATTTT.

The chain recombines TRBV29-1 with TRBJ2-1; 11 positions agree with TRBD2. Per the germline V gene, CDR1 is SQVTM and CDR2 is ANQGSEA. J gave up 9 bases and V 5 bases, and 9 bases lay outside the gene matches. This CDR3 contains 14 residues. CDR3 in amino acids: CSVTRSTSGTEQFF. CDR3 bases: TGCAGCGTTACGCGGTCGACTAGCGGGACTGAGCAGTTCTTC.

The chain joins TRBV5-1 to TRBJ2-5, with D unclear. V lost 6 bases and J lost 1, with 13 bases in between. CDR3 size: 14 residues. Germline V CDR1 and CDR2: SGHRS, YFSETQ. CDR3 amino acids: CASTSLLGQETQYF. DNA of the CDR3: TGCGCCAGCACATCCCTCTTGGGCCAAGAGACCCAGTACTTC.

The chain is built from TRBV13 and TRBJ2-7; the D call may be TRBD1 or TRBD2 (6 bases each). The ends were cut back, 0 bases at V and 4 bases at J, with 13 bases in the middle. CDR1 is PRHDT and CDR2 is FYEKMQ in the germline V gene (reference sequence). The CDR3 covers 15 residues. The DNA for the CDR3 is TGTGCCAGCAGCTTAGGCGGACAAGGGGGGTACGAGCAGTACTTC. Translated: CASSLGGQGGYEQYF.

This clone was observed a single time. The V gene is TRBV24-1, the J gene TRBJ2-5; 7 nucleotides line up with TRBD2. CDR3 length: 14 amino acids. Germline values: CDR1 KGHDR, CDR2 SFDVKD. Unmatched junction bases numbered 7, after V lost 5 bases and J lost 5 bases. CDR3 nucleotides: TGTGCCACCAGTGCGCCGGGGGGTCAGGAGACCCAGTACTTC. It codes for CATSAPGGQETQYF.

The V gene is TRBV2, the J gene TRBJ2-3; 11 nucleotides match TRBD2. CDR3 length equals 14 residues. V lost 7 bases to trimming and J lost 2 bases; unmatched junction nucleotides: 2. Germline V lookup: CDR1 SNHLY, CDR2 FYNNEI. In nucleotides, the CDR3 is TGTGCCAGCAATAGCGGGAGGGCCACAGATACGCAGTATTTT. Translating it yields CASNSGRATDTQYF.